These T cell receptor beta chains were read from a single sample in a study of blood T cell repertoires in COVID-19. TCRdb's table, derived via immunoSEQ multiplex PCR, lists solely in-frame clones and lacks some. Of 190,000 or so clones listed, more than 70% are singletons. Sequencing was performed on peripheral blood. The receptors were sampled from a man aged 50-59 years with active or convalescent COVID-19. The CDR3 runs from the conserved cysteine through the conserved F or W. Each record gives: J gene, D gene, V gene, clone size, CDR3 protein, CDR3 DNA. D genes are given only for firm matches. Size is omitted from some rows. Given values are once, few, many or a class for expanded clones.

TRBJ2-5,-,TRBV27,-,CASRPGTLPDQETQYF,TGTGCCAGCAGACCTGGGACACTGCCCGACCAAGAGACCCAGTACTTC
TRBJ2-3,TRBD1,TRBV14,-,CASSPYRGSVTDTQYF,TGTGCCAGCAGCCCATACAGGGGTTCGGTGACAGATACGCAGTATTTT
TRBJ1-2,-,TRBV6-5,-,CASREIRLGYTF,TGTGCCAGCAGGGAGATCCGCCTCGGCTACACCTTC
TRBJ1-1,-,TRBV3-1/TRBV3-2,-,CASSQESAGATEAFF,TGTGCCAGCAGCCAAGAATCCGCAGGGGCAACTGAAGCTTTCTTT
TRBJ2-6,-,TRBV7-9,-,CASSSQDSGANVLTF,TGTGCCAGCAGCTCACAGGACTCTGGGGCCAACGTCCTGACTTTC
TRBJ1-5,TRBD1,TRBV6-5,few,CASTPRDRSGQPQHF,TGTGCCAGCACGCCCCGGGACAGGTCAGGTCAGCCCCAGCATTTT
TRBJ1-2,-,TRBV25-1,-,CASSEFRDSYGYTF,TGTGCCAGCAGTGAATTCCGGGATAGCTATGGCTACACCTTC
TRBJ2-1,-,TRBV5-1,-,CASSSYYDNEQFF,TGCGCCAGCAGCTCATACTACGACAATGAGCAGTTCTTC
TRBJ2-1,-,TRBV24-1,-,CATSDSEYNEQFF,TGTGCCACCAGTGATTCCGAGTACAATGAGCAGTTCTTC
TRBJ2-3,TRBD2,TRBV9,-,CASSYSGDTQYF,TGTGCCAGCAGCTATAGCGGGGATACGCAGTATTTT
TRBJ1-5,-,TRBV21-1,-,CASRRDRGSQPQHF,TGTGCCAGCCGACGGGACAGGGGGTCCCAGCCCCAGCATTTT
TRBJ2-5,TRBD1,TRBV10-2,few,CASRGQPQETQYF,TGCGCCAGCAGGGGACAGCCCCAAGAGACCCAGTACTTC
TRBJ2-7,TRBD1,TRBV5-1,-,CASSPPGQFTKQYF,TGCGCCAGCAGCCCTCCGGGACAGTTTACGAAGCAGTACTTC
TRBJ2-5,TRBD2,TRBV4-1,-,CASSPRLAAGETQYF,TGCGCCAGCAGTCCTCGTCTAGCGGCAGGGGAGACCCAGTACTTC
TRBJ1-5,TRBD1,TRBV25-1,-,CASSEDRGGSNQPQHF,TGTGCCAGCAGTGAGGACAGGGGTGGTAGCAATCAGCCCCAGCATTTT
TRBJ1-2,-,TRBV30,-,CAWSVPGGRANYGYTF,TGTGCCTGGAGTGTACCGGGGGGCCGAGCTAACTATGGCTACACCTTC
TRBJ1-1,-,TRBV19,-,CASTLMAVRSTEAFF,TGTGCCAGTACCCTGATGGCAGTTCGGAGCACTGAAGCTTTCTTT
TRBJ2-5,TRBD2,TRBV19,-,CASSSGGGARETQYF,TGTGCCAGTAGTAGCGGCGGGGGGGCCAGGGAGACCCAGTACTTC
TRBJ2-2,-,TRBV7-9,-,CASSSTGNTGELFF,TGTGCCAGCAGCTCGACTGGAAACACCGGGGAGCTGTTTTTT
TRBJ1-2,-,TRBV27,-,CASSLAGRIGTPGNYGYTF,TGTGCCAGCAGTCTCGCGGGGAGGATCGGGACTCCTGGCAACTATGGCTACACCTTC
TRBJ2-5,-,TRBV10-3,-,CAISESTGQETQYF,TGTGCCATCAGTGAGTCCACAGGCCAAGAGACCCAGTACTTC
TRBJ2-2,-,TRBV7-2,-,CASSLVLAGGELFF,TGTGCCAGCAGCTTAGTCCTTGCCGGCGGGGAGCTGTTTTTT
TRBJ2-7,-,TRBV5-6,once,CASSSDSYEQYF,TGTGCCAGCAGCTCGGACAGCTACGAGCAGTACTTC
TRBJ2-7,-,TRBV6-2/TRBV6-3,-,CASSYSPKTGPSYEQYF,TGTGCCAGCAGTTACTCCCCTAAGACGGGTCCCTCCTACGAGCAGTACTTC
TRBJ1-6,TRBD1,TRBV30,-,CAWRGGQGASYNSPLHF,TGTGCCTGGAGGGGAGGACAGGGGGCCTCCTATAATTCACCCCTCCACTTT
TRBJ2-7,TRBD2,TRBV6-5,-,CASNPLAAFSYEQYF,TGTGCCAGCAATCCCCTAGCGGCTTTCTCCTACGAGCAGTACTTC
TRBJ1-2,-,TRBV6-5,-,CASSSARSYGYTF,TGTGCCAGCAGTTCCGCCAGGTCTTATGGCTACACCTTC
TRBJ1-2,TRBD1,TRBV3-1/TRBV3-2,few,CASTQERTGSLDGYTF,TGTGCCAGCACCCAGGAAAGGACAGGGAGTCTCGATGGCTACACCTTC
TRBJ2-1,TRBD1,TRBV5-5,-,CASSRQGAYNEQFF,TGTGCCAGCAGCAGACAGGGGGCCTACAATGAGCAGTTCTTC
TRBJ2-3,TRBD1,TRBV7-9,-,CASSRTGGFTDTQYF,TGTGCCAGCAGTCGCACAGGGGGATTCACAGATACGCAGTATTTT
TRBJ1-1,-,TRBV10-3,-,CAISARGNTEAFF,TGTGCCATCAGTGCCAGGGGGAACACTGAAGCTTTCTTT
TRBJ1-2,-,TRBV5-4,-,CASTVDTGRGYTF,TGTGCCAGCACTGTAGACACAGGGCGCGGCTACACCTTC
TRBJ1-2,TRBD1,TRBV5-1,-,CASSWTGIGSTF,TGCGCCAGCAGCTGGACAGGGATCGGTAGTACCTTC
TRBJ2-7,TRBD1,TRBV5-1,-,CASSLRDSPYEQYF,TGCGCCAGCAGCTTGAGGGACAGCCCCTACGAGCAGTACTTC
TRBJ2-7,TRBD1,TRBV18,-,CASSPPAGRQGAYEQYF,TGTGCCAGCTCACCACCGGCCGGGAGACAGGGGGCGTACGAGCAGTACTTC
TRBJ1-2,-,TRBV18,-,CASSPLGQGPNYGYTF,TGTGCCAGCTCACCACTGGGGCAGGGGCCTAACTATGGCTACACCTTC
TRBJ2-7,TRBD2,TRBV4-1,few,CASSQEEAGVEQYF,TGCGCCAGCAGCCAAGAGGAAGCGGGAGTCGAGCAGTACTTC
TRBJ1-5,-,TRBV5-1,-,CATQIQGPLGEQPQHF,TGCGCCACCCAGATACAGGGACCGTTAGGAGAGCAGCCCCAGCATTTT
TRBJ2-1,TRBD2,TRBV28,-,CASSYPGGSYNEQFF,TGTGCCAGCAGTTACCCGGGAGGGTCCTACAATGAGCAGTTCTTC
TRBJ1-2,TRBD1,TRBV28,-,CASSSDRIANYGYTF,TGTGCCAGCAGCTCGGACAGGATAGCTAACTATGGCTACACCTTC
TRBJ2-1,-,TRBV23-1,many,CASSPKHNEQFF,TGCGCCAGCAGCCCCAAGCACAATGAGCAGTTCTTC
TRBJ2-1,-,TRBV3-1/TRBV3-2,-,CASSLPRDGRVNEQFF,TGTGCCAGCAGCCTCCCACGAGACGGGAGAGTCAATGAGCAGTTCTTC
TRBJ2-1,-,TRBV29-1,-,CSVDIQGTLYNEQFF,TGCAGCGTTGACATACAGGGGACTCTCTACAATGAGCAGTTCTTC
TRBJ2-6,-,TRBV27,-,CASSPRGSGANVLTF,TGTGCCAGCAGCCCCAGGGGCTCTGGGGCCAACGTCCTGACTTTC
TRBJ2-1,TRBD2,TRBV11-2,-,CASSPERGGHHEQFF,TGTGCCAGCAGCCCCGAGCGGGGGGGCCACCATGAGCAGTTCTTC
TRBJ2-1,TRBD2,TRBV7-9,-,CASSLGAGGEGEQFF,TGTGCCAGCAGCTTAGGAGCGGGAGGGGAGGGCGAGCAGTTCTTC
TRBJ1-1,TRBD1,TRBV4-1,-,CASSQGGTALAEAFF,TGCGCCAGCAGCCAAGGCGGGACAGCACTAGCTGAAGCTTTCTTT
TRBJ1-2,TRBD1,TRBV5-1,-,CASSSLTGGQGGYTF,TGCGCCAGCAGCTCCCTTACAGGGGGCCAGGGTGGCTACACCTTC
TRBJ2-1,-,TRBV29-1,-,CSVDEQNSYNEQFF,TGCAGCGTTGACGAACAGAACTCCTACAATGAGCAGTTCTTC
TRBJ1-3,-,TRBV7-2,-,CASSPGGRAGNTIYF,TGTGCCAGCAGCCCGGGGGGCAGGGCTGGAAACACCATATATTTT
TRBJ2-7,TRBD1,TRBV6-2/TRBV6-3,once,CASSDSGQGKGYEQYF,TGTGCCAGCAGTGACTCGGGACAGGGTAAGGGGTACGAGCAGTACTTC
TRBJ1-1,-,TRBV11-2,-,CASSLVGGGNTEAFF,TGTGCCAGCAGCTTAGTTGGGGGAGGGAACACTGAAGCTTTCTTT